Presented here are 32 T cell receptor beta chains from one specimen sequenced in a study of tumor-infiltrating lymphocytes in primary liver carcinoma. Joint extraction of RNA and DNA used roughly 20-32 mg of bulk tissue that was unsorted. With a constant-region primer, TCR beta cDNA was made from 500 ng of total RNA. ARM-PCR, slightly modified, supplied the TCR beta libraries through three nested multiplex PCR rounds. Amplification in the first two PCR rounds was performed using TRBV1-TRBV30 forward primers and a C-beta reverse primer for around 11 cycles each. TCRdb re-analysed the multiplex PCR reads in MiXCR, keeping a single row per CDR3 protein. Here the sample spans about 120,000 distinct CDR3 sequences, around 70% being singletons. Sequenced: tumor-adjacent normal liver tissue. The origin of the receptors is a woman aged 60-70 years with primary liver carcinoma and hepatitis B virus infection.

About this clonotype itself: A much more abundant neighbour one base away suggests this may be a read error. The conserved phenylalanine or tryptophan normally closing the CDR3 is absent here, so this likely arose from a read error. The rearrangement links TRBV13 to TRBJ2-3; D unclear. This CDR3 contains 13 residues. The V gene lost 4 bases and the J gene lost 6 bases, with 11 bases spanning the gap. From germline, CDR1 is PRHDT and CDR2 FYEKMQ (reference sequence). The CDR3 DNA reads TGTGCCAGCAGCTCCCGAGGAGCGGATACGCAGTATTAT. As protein: CASSSRGADTQYY.

By proportion, this clonotype is medium-sized. The genes are TRBV11-2 and TRBJ2-3, with D possibly being TRBD2 (6 bases). V was trimmed by 7 bases and J by 8 bases, leaving 13 bases between them. CDR1 is SGHAT, CDR2 FQNNGV, per germline. The CDR3 sequence is 12 residues long. CDR3 sequence: CASTYSGGTQYF. DNA for the CDR3: TGTGCCAGCACCTACTCCGGGGGTACGCAGTATTTT. Looking up the rest from reference TRBV11-2 and TRBJ2-3 gives the full variable domain: EAGVAQSPRYKIIEKRQSVAFWCNPISGHATLYWYQQILGQGPKLLIQFQNNGVVDDSQLPKDRFSAERLKGVDSTLKIQPAKLEDSAVYLCASTYSGGTQYFGPGTRLTVL.

The chain has TRBV6-2 or TRBV6-3 and TRBJ1-1; maybe TRBD1 (5 bases). Germline values: CDR1 MNHEY, CDR2 SVGEGT. The CDR3 spans 13 residues. The CDR3 DNA sequence: TGTACCTGCACTGCGACAGCGAAGACTGAAGCTTTCTTT. Translation: CTCTATAKTEAFF.

Concerning this clonotype: A read error is possible here, since a much larger clone lies one base away. The chain carries TRBV7-9 and TRBJ2-7; D assignment may be TRBD1 or TRBD2 (5 bases each). CDR1 and CDR2 from the germline V gene are SEHNR and FQNEAQ (reference sequence). The CDR3 totals 15 residues. The CDR3 DNA sequence: TGTGCCAGCAGCTTCGGGGCAGGGAACTCCTACGTGCAGTACTTC. This sequence encodes CASSFGAGNSYVQYF.

Concerning this clonotype itself: The CDR3 end shows no conserved phenylalanine or tryptophan, and so a read error is likely. This sequence joins TRBV11-2 and TRBJ2-7; no clear D. CDR1 and CDR2 from the germline V gene are SGHAT and FQNNGV. CDR3 size: 15 residues. The CDR3 bases are TGTGCCATCAGCCCCCAGCTCCGCGCGAGTTACGAGCAGTACCTC. Its protein is CAISPQLRASYEQYL.

This clonotype was recorded many times. This rearrangement joins TRBV12-3 or TRBV12-4 to TRBJ2-7, with 9 bases aligning to TRBD1. V gave up 4 bases and J gave up 6 bases; unmatched junction bases: 10. The CDR3 is 15 residues long. In DNA, the CDR3 is TGTGCCAGCAGTTCCGTAGGGACAGGGTTTTTCGAGCAGTACTTC. This encodes CASSSVGTGFFEQYF.

Worth noting for this clonotype: Mismatch with germline at one junction end may stem from a read error. CDR3 coding DNA: TGTGCCGGCAGTTTGGCAGGGCTGAACCCTGAAGCTTTCTTT. Protein: CAGSLAGLNPEAFF. The chain is built from TRBV12-3 or TRBV12-4 and TRBJ1-1, with D maybe TRBD1 (5 bases). The CDR3 has 14 residues.

The chain links TRBV12-3 or TRBV12-4 to TRBJ1-1, with D possibly matching TRBD1 (6 bases). V was cut by 6 bases and J by 11 bases, with 22 bases left in between. The CDR3 totals 14 residues. In DNA form, the CDR3 reads TGTGCCAGCAGCAAGACAGGAATCAACACTAAGGCTTTCTTT. Residues: CASSKTGINTKAFF.

Note on this clonotype: The junction departs from germline at one end; a sequencing error may be responsible. The rearrangement uses TRBV11-2 and TRBJ1-4, with 10 bases lining up with TRBD1. Germline CDR1 reads SGHAT; CDR2 reads FQNNGV. The CDR3 length is 16 residues. The CDR3 region has the DNA TGTGCCTGTAGCTTAGATCGGGGGACAGGGGTTGGAAAACTGGTTTTT. Its protein product is CACSLDRGTGVGKLVF.

This clonotype was observed at least ten times. The rearrangement uses TRBV11-3 and TRBJ2-1; a weak D match, TRBD2 (5 bases). The germline V gene encodes CDR1 SGHNT and CDR2 YENEEA. V was shortened by 5 bases and J by 0 bases, with 8 bases between the two germline ends. The CDR3 spans 14 residues. The CDR3 is CASSASGSYNEQFF. The DNA of the CDR3 is TGTGCCAGCAGCGCGAGCGGCTCCTACAATGAGCAGTTCTTC.

About this clonotype itself: One junction end does not reproduce the germline sequence, and a read error may be involved. J is TRBJ2-2 and V is TRBV11-2; TRBD1 or TRBD2 may be the D gene (5 bases each). Per germline, CDR1 SGHAT and CDR2 FQNNGV. The CDR3 extends over 16 amino acids. CDR3 loop: CTSSDGSNTNTGDLFF. The CDR3 bases are TGTACCAGCAGCGACGGAAGCAACACGAACACCGGGGACCTGTTTTTT.

The table lists this clonotype with a count of one. This may be a read error: a much more frequent sequence differs by one nucleotide. The chain combines TRBV11-2 with TRBJ2-3; TRBD2 agrees at 9 bases. In germline, CDR1 is SGHAT, CDR2 FQNNGV. The CDR3 loop spans 18 amino acids. The CDR3 DNA reads as TGTGTCAGCAGCGAGGCCCCACAGAGACTAGCGGTCACAGATACGCAGTATTTT. Amino acids: CVSSEAPQRLAVTDTQYF.

In its sample, this clonotype was seen once. An end of the junction does not agree with germline; a read error may underlie this. The CDR3 sequence is CTSSRDRGLGTRELFF. The DNA for the CDR3 is TGTACCAGCAGCCGGGACAGGGGGTTAGGAACCAGGGAGCTGTTTTTT. The V and J genes are TRBV6-5 and TRBJ2-2, with 11 positions matching TRBD1. CDR1 is MNHEY and CDR2 is SVGAGI in the germline V gene. The CDR3 loop spans 16 amino acids.

The genes are TRBV28 and TRBJ1-1; a weak D match, TRBD1 (5 bases). The V end was cut by 10 bases, the J end by 8 bases, with 20 bases between. CDR3 length: 13 residues. Germline CDR1 is MDHEN and CDR2 is SYDVKM. CDR3 region: CATLTVMNIEAFF. The CDR3 DNA sequence: TGTGCCACCTTGACAGTCATGAACATCGAAGCTTTCTTT.

Details on this clonotype: The junction shows a germline mismatch at one end, possibly a read error. The chain combines TRBV5-1 with TRBJ2-3; a possible D gene is TRBD2 (6 bases). CDR3 size: 16 residues. Germline V gene sequence: CDR1 SGHRS, CDR2 YFSETQ. The CDR3 bases are TGTGCCAGATTCGTACGACTATGCGGGAACCCAGGTACGCAGTATTTT. As protein: CARFVRLCGNPGTQYF.

This clonotype was detected many times. The rearrangement uses TRBV10-3 and TRBJ2-3; 11 nucleotides agree with TRBD2. Unmatched junction bases numbered 8, after V lost 6 bases and J lost 3 bases. Germline V gene sequence: CDR1 ENHRY, CDR2 SYGVKD. The CDR3 is made up of 16 amino acids. CDR3 in amino acids: CAISVAGGTATDTQYF. The CDR3 DNA sequence: TGTGCCATCAGCGTAGCGGGAGGGACGGCGACAGATACGCAGTATTTT.

For this clonotype: The junction departs from germline at one end; a sequencing error may be responsible. This chain joins TRBV29-1 and TRBJ1-2, with TRBD1 identical over 9 bases. CDR1 SQVTM and CDR2 ANQGSEA come from the germline V gene. CDR3 length: 12 amino acids. The CDR3 region has the DNA TGCAGCGTTGAGGACAGGGGCCATGGCTACATATTC. Translated, it gives CSVEDRGHGYIF.

This clonotype was detected once. J is TRBJ1-5 and V is TRBV29-1, with D maybe TRBD1 (5 bases). The CDR3 runs to 14 residues. Germline values: CDR1 SQVTM, CDR2 ANQGSEA. V lost 6 bases and J 7 bases, leaving 19 bases between the germline ends. The CDR3 region has the DNA TGCAGCGTCACTGACATGGCGGGGACCCAGCCCCAGCATTTT. It encodes CSVTDMAGTQPQHF. Together with reference TRBV29-1 and TRBJ1-5, the CDR3 gives the full variable domain: SAVISQKPSRDICQRGTSLTIQCQVDSQVTMMFWYRQQPGQSLTLIATANQGSEATYESGFVIDKFPISRPNLTFSTLTVSNMSPEDSSIYLCSVTDMAGTQPQHFGDGTRLSIL.

There are many counts of this clonotype. This chain joins TRBV28 and TRBJ2-7, with D possibly being TRBD1 (5 bases). Between the trimmed V and J ends, which lost 5 bases and 2 bases, there was a span of 19 bases. Germline CDR1 MDHEN, CDR2 SYDVKM. The CDR3 runs to 16 residues. The CDR3, as DNA: TGTGCCAGCAGTGAACCAGTGACAGATATCACCTACGAGCAGTACTTC. Amino acid sequence: CASSEPVTDITYEQYF.

As regards this clonotype: A much larger clonotype is one base distant, so this may be a read error. The chain has TRBV7-9 and TRBJ2-4; D is ambiguous. Germline CDR1 is SEHNR and CDR2 is FQNEAQ (reference sequence). The CDR3 runs 12 residues. Trimming removed 6 bases from V and 7 bases from J, with 10 bases in between. CDR3 bases: TGTGCCAGCAGTCTCGTGGGGAACATTCAGTACTTC. It encodes CASSLVGNIQYF.

The CDR3 spells CASSWGQEGGTEAFF. Written as DNA, the CDR3 is TGTGCCAGCAGCTGGGGACAGGAGGGAGGCACTGAAGCTTTCTTT. The chain is built from TRBV6-2 or TRBV6-3 and TRBJ1-1, with 8 bases identical to TRBD1. V was pared by 6 bases and J by 4 bases, with 10 bases of the junction left unmatched. The length of the CDR3 is 15 residues. The germline V gene encodes CDR1 MNHEY and CDR2 SVGEGT.

The sample holds one count of this clonotype. Likely a read error: the CDR3 ends without its conserved phenylalanine or tryptophan. The chain uses TRBV11-2 and TRBJ2-1; D is perhaps TRBD2 (6 bases). The CDR3 is 15 amino acids. In germline, CDR1 is SGHAT, CDR2 FQNNGV. In DNA form, the CDR3 reads TGTGCCAGCAGCATAGAGGGAGGAAGTATAGGTGAGCAGTTCTTA. Protein sequence: CASSIEGGSIGEQFL.

This clonotype has a count of ten or more. The genes are TRBV29-1 and TRBJ2-7, with 9 bases identical to TRBD1. V trimming: 6 bases; J trimming: 3 bases; junction bases outside the gene matches: 3. Germline lookup yields CDR1 SQVTM and CDR2 ANQGSEA. CDR3 size: 12 residues. The CDR3 region has the DNA TGCAGCGTAGGGACAGGGAACTACGAGCAGTACTTC. Translation: CSVGTGNYEQYF.

This clonotype was detected ten times or more. The genes are TRBV28 and TRBJ1-3; 9 nucleotides line up with TRBD1. Trimming removed 3 bases from V and 5 bases from J; junction bases left unmatched: 8. The CDR3 runs 16 residues. In germline, CDR1 is MDHEN, CDR2 SYDVKM. CDR3 protein: CASSLWGQGVRNTIYF. For the CDR3, the DNA is TGTGCCAGCAGTTTGTGGGGACAGGGAGTTAGAAACACCATATATTTT.

The genes are TRBV5-6 and TRBJ2-5; 7 nucleotides align to TRBD2. V lost 0 bases to trimming and J lost 4 bases; unmatched junction nucleotides: 24. The CDR3 covers 21 residues. Looked up from germline, CDR1 is SGHDT and CDR2 is YYEEEE. CDR3 in DNA: TGTGCCAGCAGCTTGGGCTCTCGCGGGAGAGGTGGGCTGGGCGCTAGAGAGACCCAGTACTTC. This translates into CASSLGSRGRGGLGARETQYF. Based on the CDR3 plus reference TRBV5-6 and TRBJ2-5, the full variable domain is DAGVTQSPTHLIKTRGQQVTLRCSPKSGHDTVSWYQQALGQGPQFIFQYYEEEERQRGNFPDRFSGHQFPNYSSELNVNALLLGDSALYLCASSLGSRGRGGLGARETQYFGPGTRLLVL.

Turning to this clonotype: One end of the junction varies from germline; a read error may be responsible. This chain links TRBV6-6 with TRBJ1-3; 9 nucleotides line up with TRBD1. This CDR3 has 17 residues. Germline V gene lookup returns CDR1 MNHNY and CDR2 SVGAGI (reference sequence). This chain's CDR3 is CASTNPGQGFSGNTIYF. As DNA, the CDR3 is TGTGCCAGCACAAACCCGGGACAGGGCTTCTCTGGGAACACCATATATTTT.

This clonotype came up many times. The chain is built from TRBV4-1 and TRBJ1-5; D ambiguous. Germline values: CDR1 MGHRA, CDR2 YSYEKL. The CDR3 spans 14 residues. V was clipped by 4 bases and J by 0 bases, with 7 bases between them. The CDR3 is CASSLDGSNQPQHF. The CDR3, as DNA: TGCGCCAGCAGCCTTGACGGTAGCAATCAGCCCCAGCATTTT.

As regards this clonotype: A much larger clonotype is one base distant, so this may be a read error. This chain uses TRBV28 with TRBJ2-7; either TRBD1 or TRBD2 may supply D (6 bases each). This CDR3 is built from 14 residues. Trimming took off 10 bases at V and 9 bases at J, with 25 bases between the two ends. CDR1 is MDHEN, CDR2 SYDVKM, per germline. CDR3 coding DNA: TGTGCCAACCGCAATACCCCACCCAGGGGAGGGCAGTACTTC. This translates into CANRNTPPRGGQYF.

This clonotype was detected ten times or more. The chain employs TRBV12-5 and TRBJ2-7; 9 bases are a match to TRBD1. Germline CDR1 reads LGHNT; CDR2 reads FRNRAP. V shed 7 bases and J 4 bases; nucleotides not matched to a gene: 5. The CDR3 totals 13 residues. CDR3 in DNA: TGTGCTAGTGCCGTCGACAGGGGGTACGAGCAGTACTTC. Protein: CASAVDRGYEQYF.

This clonotype was recorded many times. The chain employs TRBV28 and TRBJ2-5; D remains ambiguous. Germline CDR1 and CDR2: MDHEN and SYDVKM. The CDR3 has 11 amino acids. V lost 3 bases, J lost 4 bases, and 3 bases lay in between. The chain's CDR3 is CASSLGETQYF. CDR3 sequence (DNA): TGTGCCAGCAGTTTGGGAGAGACCCAGTACTTC. Supplemented by reference TRBV28 and TRBJ2-5, the full variable domain reads DVKVTQSSRYLVKRTGEKVFLECVQDMDHENMFWYRQDPGLGLRLIYFSYDVKMKEKGDIPEGYSVSREKKERFSLILESASTNQTSMYLCASSLGETQYFGPGTRLLVL.

V usage is TRBV6-6 and J usage is TRBJ2-7; TRBD1 matches 10 bases. The CDR3 runs to 16 residues. Germline V gene sequence: CDR1 MNHNY, CDR2 SVGAGI (reference sequence). V lost 5 bases and J lost 5; bases outside the gene matches: 12. The CDR3 nucleotides are TGTGCCAGCAGTCCAAGCCCGGGACAGGGGTTCAACGAGCAGTACTTC. Translated, it gives CASSPSPGQGFNEQYF.

As for this clonotype: The junction departs from germline at one end; a sequencing error may be responsible. The chain uses TRBV18 and TRBJ1-2; possible D gene TRBD1, 6 bases. The CDR3 covers 15 residues. CDR1 is KGHSH, CDR2 LQKENI, per germline. Here the CDR3 DNA reads TGTGGCAGCTCACCACCGGTGAACAGGGAAATAGGCTACACCTTC. It codes for CGSSPPVNREIGYTF. The whole variable domain, remainder taken from reference TRBV18 and TRBJ1-2, is NAGVMQNPRHLVRRRGQEARLRCSPMKGHSHVYWYRQLPEEGLKFMVYLQKENIIDESGMPKERFSAEFPKEGPSILRIQQVVRGDSAAYFCGSSPPVNREIGYTFGSGTRLTVV.